This T cell receptor (beta chain) was identified in a study of beta chain features in type 1 diabetes. Turning to the study itself: Across all samples, roughly 100,000,000 sorted cells were examined. Broader study findings: Fewer insertions but more deletions were seen at VDJ junctions in type 1 diabetes patients.

A note on this clone: The antigen is not known.

The length of the CDR3 is 14 residues. Germline V gene lookup returns CDR1 MNHEY and CDR2 SVGAGI. The V and J ends lost 0 bases and 3 bases respectively, with 7 bases between them. Expressed TCRB transcripts were sequenced because the isolated RNA had all been reverse transcribed beforehand. Clones were read by immunoSEQ multiplex PCR, and TCRdb kept only the in-frame ones, dropping some. The sample gives over 15,000 clones, approximately 45% of which show up once; about 0.57% is in the top ten. This receptor was identified in a middle-aged woman in good health. Sequenced material: stem cell memory CD4+ T cells from blood. The chain employs TRBV6-5 and TRBJ2-3; D unclear. The CDR3 loop reads CASSYSFQTDTQYF. For the CDR3, the DNA is TGTGCCAGCAGTTACTCCTTTCAGACAGATACGCAGTATTTT.